This TCR beta chain was recorded in a study of T-cell reconstitution after alpha-beta-depleted transplantation in children. The authors prepared the TCRbeta library with unique molecular identifiers. TCRdb independently ran MiXCR on the PCR reads; one entry per CDR3 protein. The sample holds around 800,000 distinct CDR3 sequences, 15% to 20% seen once. This clonotype has more than one count but fewer than ten. What it recognizes is unknown. V lost 0 bases to trimming and J lost 4 bases, with 10 bases between them. Germline loops: CDR1 MGHRA, CDR2 YSYEKL. This CDR3 is 14 amino acids long. Findings and caveats of the study: Hyperexpanded clones declined; after one year, newly produced T cells mostly supplied diversity. Several hundred rapidly expanded clones from non-depleted graft cells reportedly supplied alpha-beta T cells about two months post-transplant.

V and J are TRBV4-1 and TRBJ2-7; D gene ambiguous. This material consisted of PBMCs, mostly from graft donor cells, taken 360 days after TCRalphabeta/CD19-depleted stem cell transplant. The TCR sequence derives from a male patient younger than 18 who had a stem cell transplant for acute lymphoblastic leukemia, so the T cells may come from the graft donor. The CDR3 loop is CASSQEGSDYEQYF. The CDR3 coding sequence is TGCGCCAGCAGCCAAGAAGGTTCAGATTACGAGCAGTACTTC.